Shown below are 32 T cell receptor beta chains from a single sample sequenced in a study of blood T cell repertoires in COVID-19. The method was immunoSEQ multiplex PCR; TCRdb's version includes in-frame clones alone and lacks a portion of them. The repertoire holds 70,000 or so clones, 85% to 90% seen once, with roughly 6.8% in the top ten. Sequenced: peripheral blood. Receptors originate from a woman older than 75 with active COVID-19.

V is TRBV4-1 and J is TRBJ2-5, with D tentatively TRBD1 (6 bases). Deletions cut 1 base from V and 1 base from J, with 10 bases between. The length of the CDR3 is 15 residues. The germline V gene encodes CDR1 MGHRA and CDR2 YSYEKL. CDR3: CASSQGRTVQETQYF. As DNA, the CDR3 is TGCGCCAGCAGCCAAGGCAGGACAGTCCAAGAGACCCAGTACTTC.

The rearrangement joins TRBV6-2 or TRBV6-3 to TRBJ2-3, with 11 bases fitting TRBD2. Germline lookup yields CDR1 MNHEY and CDR2 SVGEGT. This CDR3 has 16 amino acids. V shed 6 bases, J shed 9 bases, and the junction held 14 bases outside the gene matches. CDR3 DNA: TGTGCCAGCAGCTCCGGGACTAGCGGCCCGTTTGGCACGCAGTATTTT. As protein: CASSSGTSGPFGTQYF.

This chain uses TRBV3-1 (or the pseudogene TRBV3-2) with TRBJ2-1, with 9 bases fitting TRBD2. V lost 9 bases, J lost 7 bases, and 10 bases stayed unmatched. The CDR3 consists of 14 residues. Germline V lookup: CDR1 LGHDT, CDR2 YNNKEL (reference sequence). The CDR3 is CASRTRLAANEQFF. Here the CDR3 DNA reads TGTGCCAGTAGGACGAGACTAGCGGCTAATGAGCAGTTCTTC.

The chain uses TRBV6-6 and TRBJ2-2, with D tentatively TRBD2 (6 bases). The V end lost 8 bases, the J end lost 0 bases, and 13 bases lay between the germline ends. From germline, CDR1 is MNHNY and CDR2 SVGAGI (reference sequence). The CDR3 totals 15 residues. CDR3 residues: CASDAGRANTGELFF. CDR3 nucleotides: TGTGCCAGCGACGCGGGAAGGGCGAACACCGGGGAGCTGTTTTTT.

In this sample, this clone turned up once. V gene TRBV2 combines with J gene TRBJ2-5, with D possibly being TRBD1 (5 bases). This CDR3 has 15 residues. Trimming cost V 6 bases and J 2 bases, with 16 bases left between them. CDR1 is SNHLY and CDR2 is FYNNEI in the germline V gene. The CDR3 loop reads CASRSKRTSQETQYF. The CDR3 nucleotides are TGTGCCAGCAGATCTAAGAGGACAAGTCAAGAGACCCAGTACTTC.

The J gene is TRBJ1-2, the V gene TRBV27; the match to TRBD1 covers 11 bases. This CDR3 has 14 residues. Losses at the gene ends were 6 bases for V and 6 bases for J; bases not matched to a gene: 6. Germline CDR1 MNHEY, CDR2 SMNVEV (reference sequence). The CDR3 DNA sequence: TGTGCCAGCAGAAGGACAGGGGGCGGGAATGGCTACACCTTC. Its translation: CASRRTGGGNGYTF.

The chain is built from TRBV4-2 and TRBJ2-5, with 7 bases identical to TRBD2. The germline gives CDR1 LGHNA, CDR2 YNFKEQ. This CDR3 contains 17 residues. The V gene end was trimmed by 1 base and the J gene end by 0 bases; junction bases not matched to a gene: 8. CDR3 in DNA: TGTGCCAGCAGCCAAGCTCAGTCTAGCGGACACCAAGAGACCCAGTACTTC. It yields the protein CASSQAQSSGHQETQYF.

The gene calls are TRBV27 and TRBJ2-7; tentative D call: TRBD2 (5 bases). The CDR3 totals 13 residues. The V gene lost 2 bases and the J gene lost 2 bases, with 7 bases spanning the gap. Per the germline V gene, CDR1 is MNHEY and CDR2 is SMNVEV (reference sequence). In nucleotides, the CDR3 is TGTGCCAGCAGTTTAGGGAGCCCCTACGAGCAGTACTTC. Translating it yields CASSLGSPYEQYF.

The chain is built from TRBV29-1 and TRBJ2-7; 7 bases line up with TRBD2. The V gene's germline CDR1 is SQVTM and CDR2 ANQGSEA. V dropped 7 bases and J dropped 0; count of bases not matched to a gene: 9. This CDR3 has 14 amino acids. As DNA, the CDR3 is TGCAGCGATTTAAGCGGGGACTACTCCTACGAGCAGTACTTC. Translated: CSDLSGDYSYEQYF.

The chain employs TRBV4-3 and TRBJ2-7; 7 bases are a match to TRBD2. J was trimmed by 2 bases and V by 1 base; bases with no gene match: 14. The CDR3 contains 18 residues. Germline loops: CDR1 LGHNA, CDR2 YSLEER. The CDR3 here is CASSQGVLASGRTYEQYF. The CDR3 DNA follows: TGCGCCAGCAGCCAAGGGGTTTTGGCTAGCGGTAGAACCTACGAGCAGTACTTC.

The chain carries TRBV29-1 and TRBJ2-1; D perhaps matches TRBD1 (6 bases). There are 13 residues in the CDR3. The germline V gene encodes CDR1 SQVTM and CDR2 ANQGSEA. The V end lost 6 bases, the J end lost 3 bases, and 12 bases lay between the germline ends. CDR3 sequence reads: CSVLRDNYNEQFF. The CDR3 nucleotides read TGCAGCGTCCTCCGGGACAACTACAATGAGCAGTTCTTC.

The V and J genes are TRBV18 and TRBJ2-6, with 10 bases that match TRBD2. The CDR3 runs to 16 residues. V lost 4 bases and J lost 3; bases outside the gene matches: 3. Germline V gene sequence: CDR1 KGHSH, CDR2 LQKENI. The chain's CDR3 is CASSQSSGSGANVLTF. The CDR3 coding sequence is TGTGCCAGCTCACAATCTAGCGGGAGTGGGGCCAACGTCCTGACTTTC.

The chain couples TRBV3-1 (or the pseudogene TRBV3-2) to TRBJ2-1; tentatively, D is TRBD1 (6 bases). The CDR3 has 16 amino acids. Germline V lookup: CDR1 LGHDT, CDR2 YNNKEL (reference sequence). The V end lost 1 base, the J end lost 10 bases, and 20 bases lay between the germline ends. CDR3: CASSQAYRDMPLEQFF. As DNA, the CDR3 is TGTGCCAGCAGCCAAGCTTACCGGGACATGCCTCTGGAGCAGTTCTTC.

The genes are TRBV7-2 and TRBJ2-7; D perhaps matches TRBD1 (6 bases). In germline, CDR1 is SGHTA, CDR2 FQGNSA. The V gene lost 5 bases and the J gene lost 0 bases, with 14 bases spanning the gap. This CDR3 comprises 15 residues. The CDR3 DNA reads TGTGCCAGCAGCACAACTCGGGACATCTCCTACGAGCAGTACTTC. Amino acid sequence: CASSTTRDISYEQYF.

The V call is TRBV5-1, the J call TRBJ1-2, with TRBD1 matching 7 bases. CDR1 is SGHRS and CDR2 is YFSETQ in the germline V gene. With V trimmed by 0 bases and J by 4 bases, 0 bases remained unmatched. The CDR3 contains 13 residues. The CDR3 loop is CASSLAGGYGYTF. The CDR3 nucleotides read TGCGCCAGCAGCTTGGCAGGGGGCTATGGCTACACCTTC.

V usage is TRBV7-2 and J usage is TRBJ2-7, with 8 bases that match TRBD1. The length of the CDR3 is 16 residues. Trimming removed 2 bases from V and 0 bases from J; junction bases left unmatched: 6. The germline CDR1 and CDR2 sequences are SGHTA and FQGNSA. The CDR3 DNA follows: TGTGCCAGCAGCTTACTTCAGGGGGCCATCTCCTACGAGCAGTACTTC. This codes for CASSLLQGAISYEQYF. Together with reference TRBV7-2 and TRBJ2-7, the CDR3 gives the full variable domain: GAGVSQSPSNKVTEKGKDVELRCDPISGHTALYWYRQSLGQGLEFLIYFQGNSAPDKSGLPSDRFSAERTGGSVSTLTIQRTQQEDSAVYLCASSLLQGAISYEQYFGPGTRLTVT.

V usage is TRBV14 and J usage is TRBJ2-3; D call uncertain. V lost 4 bases and J 3 bases, leaving 14 bases between the germline ends. The CDR3 has 15 amino acids. Germline CDR1 and CDR2: SGHDN and FVKESK. The CDR3 sequence is CASSPITPGTDTQYF. CDR3 sequence (DNA): TGTGCCAGCAGCCCGATCACCCCCGGGACAGATACGCAGTATTTT.

This sequence joins TRBV27 and TRBJ1-2; TRBD1 matches at 10 bases. This CDR3 region has 15 residues. CDR1 is MNHEY and CDR2 is SMNVEV in the germline V gene (reference sequence). The V segment lost 3 bases and the J segment 5 bases; nucleotides outside the gene matches: 6. CDR3 nucleotide sequence: TGTGCCAGCAGTTTGACCGGGACAGGGGTTTATGGCTACACCTTC. It specifies CASSLTGTGVYGYTF.

The rearrangement links TRBV18 to TRBJ1-5; TRBD1 matches at 11 bases. With V trimmed by 9 bases and J by 6 bases, 7 bases remained unmatched. The CDR3 is made up of 14 amino acids. Germline CDR1 is KGHSH and CDR2 is LQKENI. The DNA of the CDR3 is TGTGCCAGTTCGGACAGGGGGCTTGGTCAGCCCCAGCATTTT. Its translation is CASSDRGLGQPQHF.

The rearrangement joins TRBV7-2 to TRBJ2-7; 10 bases agree with TRBD2. The germline CDR1 and CDR2 sequences are SGHTA and FQGNSA. The CDR3 spans 15 residues. Germline trimming cut 5 bases from V and 0 bases from J; bases unmatched to any gene: 4. The CDR3 nucleotides read TGTGCCAGCAGCCCTGGACTAGCGGACTCCTACGAGCAGTACTTC. It codes for CASSPGLADSYEQYF.

This chain connects TRBV2 to TRBJ1-4; the D is unclear. Trimming shortened V by 6 bases and J by 8 bases, and 7 bases separated the two germline ends. Germline CDR1 reads SNHLY; CDR2 reads FYNNEI. The CDR3 spans 11 residues. The CDR3 DNA is TGTGCCAGCAGGGTCAGGGAAAAACTGTTTTTT. This gives the protein CASRVREKLFF.

This sequence joins TRBV5-4 and TRBJ2-2, with 10 bases matching TRBD1. CDR1 is SGHNT and CDR2 is YYREEE in the germline V gene (reference sequence). This CDR3 spans 15 amino acids. V dropped 0 bases and J dropped 5; count of bases not matched to a gene: 1. CDR3 sequence (DNA): TGTGCCAGCAGCTTGGGGACAGGGGGAACCGGGGAGCTGTTTTTT. It specifies CASSLGTGGTGELFF.

The chain combines TRBV21-1 with TRBJ2-5; the table's D call TRBD2 went unverified against the DNA. TRBV21-1 is recorded as a pseudogene. This CDR3 region has 13 residues. Written as DNA, the CDR3 is TGTGCCAGCAGCAAGAAAAGGGAGGAGACCCAGTACTTC. Protein sequence: CASSKKREETQYF.

The chain recombines TRBV7-9 with TRBJ1-2, with a tentative D call TRBD1 (5 bases). This CDR3 has 15 residues. The germline CDR1 and CDR2 sequences are SEHNR and FQNEAQ (reference sequence). V shed 1 base and J shed 5 bases, with 14 bases lying between them. CDR3 coding DNA: TGTGCCAGCAGCTTAGGAGGAGGGGACTGGTATGGCTACACCTTC. Its protein product is CASSLGGGDWYGYTF.

The rearrangement uses TRBV30 and TRBJ1-5, with D unclear. Trimming pared 2 bases from V and 1 base from J, leaving 9 bases between. The CDR3 sequence is 14 residues long. From germline, CDR1 is GTSNPN and CDR2 SVGIG (reference sequence). CDR3 coding DNA: TGTGCCTGGAGTCTCGGTCGGAGCAATCAGCCCCAGCATTTT. It encodes CAWSLGRSNQPQHF.

The rearrangement uses TRBV18 and TRBJ2-5, with D unclear. Looked up from germline, CDR1 is KGHSH and CDR2 is LQKENI. V was cut by 2 bases and J by 2 bases, with 6 bases left in between. This CDR3 spans 13 amino acids. This CDR3 reads CASSPAQQETQYF. The CDR3 coding sequence is TGTGCCAGCTCACCAGCACAACAAGAGACCCAGTACTTC.

The chain has TRBV18 and TRBJ1-4, with D maybe TRBD1 (5 bases). This CDR3 has 13 amino acids. The V end lost 6 bases, the J end lost 7 bases, and 12 bases lay between the germline ends. Germline CDR1 is KGHSH and CDR2 is LQKENI. The CDR3 DNA is TGTGCCAGCTCTCAGCAGGGTGGTGAAAAACTGTTTTTT. This sequence encodes CASSQQGGEKLFF.

J is TRBJ2-1 and V is TRBV24-1; 13 bases agree with TRBD2. Germline CDR1 reads KGHDR; CDR2 reads SFDVKD. J was trimmed by 9 bases and V by 3 bases; bases with no gene match: 10. The length of the CDR3 is 17 residues. In DNA, the CDR3 is TGTGCCACCAGTGATCTGGGGGGACTAGCGGGATCTAGTGAGCAGTTCTTC. Protein: CATSDLGGLAGSSEQFF.

This chain connects TRBV7-2 to TRBJ1-2, with TRBD1 matching over 12 bases. V shed 1 base, J shed 4 bases, and the junction held 4 bases outside the gene matches. Per germline, CDR1 SGHTA and CDR2 FQGNSA. The CDR3 is 16 amino acids. The CDR3 is CASSLEGQGAFYGYTF. The CDR3 coding sequence is TGTGCCAGCAGCTTAGAGGGACAGGGGGCCTTCTATGGCTACACCTTC.

This sequence joins TRBV5-5 and TRBJ2-1, with TRBD1 matching 8 bases. Germline V gene sequence: CDR1 SGHKS, CDR2 YYEKEE (reference sequence). The CDR3 loop spans 16 amino acids. V shed 3 bases, J shed 5 bases, and the junction held 10 bases outside the gene matches. The CDR3 coding sequence is TGTGCCAGCAGCTCGTTACAGGGGGATCACAACAATGAGCAGTTCTTC. This sequence encodes CASSSLQGDHNNEQFF.

The chain is built from TRBV30 and TRBJ1-1; 7 positions agree with TRBD1. This CDR3 has 10 residues. Trimming cost V 6 bases and J 8 bases; bases outside gene matches: 3. Germline V gene lookup returns CDR1 GTSNPN and CDR2 SVGIG (reference sequence). The CDR3 DNA sequence: TGTGCCTGCGACAGGGTCGAAGCTTTCTTT. It specifies CACDRVEAFF.

The chain recombines TRBV6-2 or TRBV6-3 with TRBJ2-7; D perhaps matches TRBD1 (5 bases). Trimming removed 5 bases at V and 0 bases at J, with 8 bases between. Germline V gene data show CDR1 as MNHEY and CDR2 as SVGEGT. CDR3 length: 13 amino acids. Here the CDR3 DNA reads TGTGCCAGCAGTAAGACAGTCTCCTACGAGCAGTACTTC. This translates into CASSKTVSYEQYF.